These 8 T cell receptor beta chains originate from one sample sequenced in a study of regulatory T cells in long-lasting Graves disease (dated by TCRdb to the early 2020s). To prepare the library, multiplex PCR was applied. TCRdb lists the instrument as Illumina HiSeq 4000. To build TCR beta libraries, CDR3 regions were amplified by Arm-PCR using iRepertoire HTBI primers. The public reads were reanalyzed by TCRdb: fastp trimming at Q25, MiXCR alignment, in-frame beta chains only. When rows share a CDR3 protein, they turn into one entry using the most common DNA and genes. In all, the sample holds about 470,000 distinct CDR3 sequences, and less than 25% of those were seen once. Over 7.5% of the sample lies in the top ten. The time point label, as the study defines it: persistent/refractory GD, antithyroid drugs over 5 years with positive TRAb. For both TCR sequencing and RNA sequencing, RNA was extracted from PBMCs using TRIzol.

The specimen comprised peripheral blood mononuclear cells (PBMCs), sampled when the disease was refractory, from a patient treated with antithyroid drugs. These receptors were collected from a female donor with Graves disease.

This clonotype occurred many times. As DNA, the CDR3 is TGTGCCAGCAGTTTACTACTATCCGACCTTAACTATGGCTACACCTTC. It is translated as CASSLLLSDLNYGYTF. The chain carries TRBV12-3 or TRBV12-4 and TRBJ1-2, with unresolved D. Trimming left V 2 bases short and J 1 base short, with 14 bases between. The CDR3 consists of 16 residues.

This clonotype appeared a few times. This sequence joins TRBV4-1 and TRBJ1-2; D unresolved. V lost 1 base and J 6 bases, leaving 9 bases between the germline ends. The germline CDR1 and CDR2 sequences are MGHRA and YSYEKL. CDR3 length equals 13 residues. The CDR3 loop is CASSQVSGDGYTF. CDR3 coding DNA: TGCGCCAGCAGCCAAGTTTCGGGTGATGGCTACACCTTC.

This clonotype has ten or more counts. V usage is TRBV7-2 and J usage is TRBJ1-2; 9 positions match TRBD1. The CDR3 is made up of 13 amino acids. The junction had 3 bases not matched to a gene; V was cut back by 6 bases and J by 4 bases. Per germline, CDR1 SGHTA and CDR2 FQGNSA. CDR3 in DNA: TGTGCCAGCAGACAGACAGGGGGCTATGGCTACACCTTC. It specifies CASRQTGGYGYTF.

The rearrangement joins TRBV30 to TRBJ1-2; tentative D call: TRBD1 (5 bases). This CDR3 region has 12 residues. V was shortened by 7 bases and J by 3 bases, with 12 bases between the two germline ends. The germline V gene encodes CDR1 GTSNPN and CDR2 SVGIG (reference sequence). CDR3 nucleotides: TGTGCCTCCAGAGGGGCCTACTATGGCTACACCTTC. This sequence encodes CASRGAYYGYTF. Full variable domain (remainder filled in from reference TRBV30 and TRBJ1-2): SQTIHQWPATLVQPVGSPLSLECTVEGTSNPNLYWYRQAAGRGLQLLFYSVGIGQISSEVPQNLSASRPQDRQFILSSKKLLLSDSGFYLCASRGAYYGYTFGSGTRLTVV.

This clonotype occurred many times. The chain links TRBV2 to TRBJ1-5; TRBD1 matches 7 bases. The CDR3 totals 13 residues. The germline V gene has CDR1 SNHLY and CDR2 FYNNEI. After removal of 0 bases from V and 12 bases from J, the junction contained 5 bases not matched to a gene. CDR3 bases: TGTGCCAGCAGTGAAGCGGGAGGGGGCCACCAGCATTTT. It yields the protein CASSEAGGGHQHF.

This clonotype was seen ten or more times. The gene calls are TRBV28 and TRBJ2-7; 8 bases are a match to TRBD1. Per the germline V gene, CDR1 is MDHEN and CDR2 is SYDVKM. The CDR3 runs to 15 residues. The J segment lost 2 bases and the V segment lost 6 bases, leaving 9 bases of the junction unmatched. The CDR3 bases are TGTGCCAGCAGGGCCTTAGAGACAGGGGCCTACGAGCAGTACTTC. It encodes CASRALETGAYEQYF.

The V gene is TRBV5-1, the J gene TRBJ2-5; D may be TRBD1 (5 bases). Germline-derived CDR1 and CDR2 are SGHRS and YFSETQ. The length of the CDR3 is 14 residues. The ends were cut back, 3 bases at V and 7 bases at J, with 16 bases in the middle. The chain's CDR3 is CASSSPALTGTQYF. In nucleotides, the CDR3 is TGCGCCAGCAGCTCACCGGCACTCACAGGGACCCAGTACTTC.

As regards this clonotype: Lacking the conserved final phenylalanine or tryptophan, this CDR3 likely reflects a read error. The chain has TRBV20-1 and TRBJ2-7; a possible D gene is TRBD2 (5 bases). The CDR3 contains 13 residues. V was shortened by 7 bases and J by 0 bases, with 13 bases between the two germline ends. Germline values: CDR1 DFQATT, CDR2 SNEGSKA (reference sequence). CDR3 loop: CSESGLSSYEQYS. In DNA form, the CDR3 reads TGCAGTGAGAGCGGACTGAGCTCCTACGAGCAGTACTCC.